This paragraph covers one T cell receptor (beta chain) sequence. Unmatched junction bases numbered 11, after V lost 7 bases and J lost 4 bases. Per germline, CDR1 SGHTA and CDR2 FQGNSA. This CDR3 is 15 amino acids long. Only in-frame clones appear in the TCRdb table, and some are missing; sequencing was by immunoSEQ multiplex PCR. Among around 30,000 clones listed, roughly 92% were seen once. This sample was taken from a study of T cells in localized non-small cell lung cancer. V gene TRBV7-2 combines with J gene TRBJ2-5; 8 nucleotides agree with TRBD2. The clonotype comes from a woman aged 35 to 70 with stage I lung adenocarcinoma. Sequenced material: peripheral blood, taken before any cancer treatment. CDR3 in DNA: TGTGCCAGCACCGCGGCCGGGGGGGGCCGAGAGACCCAGTACTTC. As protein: CASTAAGGGRETQYF.